These 30 T cell receptor beta chains share one sample of origin, sequenced in a study of blood T cells in healthy people across ages. The use of a sample-barcoded 5' primer and a J-beta primer mix characterized a second PCR of roughly 6 to 11 cycles. TCRdb called the 5' RACE reads again in MiXCR, with one record for every CDR3 protein. The sample has about 1.4 million distinct CDR3 sequences, roughly 60% seen once; the top ten hold over 5%. The sample comprised blood. These receptor sequences come from a man younger than 35 in good health.

The chain uses TRBV27 and TRBJ1-2, with TRBD1 as a possible D gene (5 bases). CDR3 length equals 15 residues. Germline V gives CDR1 MNHEY, CDR2 SMNVEV (reference sequence). The germline V and J ends were trimmed by 3 bases and 3 bases, with 14 bases remaining between them. As DNA, the CDR3 is TGTGCCAGCAGTTTGGGGAAATCAGGGTACTATGGCTACACCTTC. It is translated as CASSLGKSGYYGYTF.

The chain employs TRBV20-1 and TRBJ2-2, with a possible D match to TRBD1 (6 bases). This CDR3 region has 14 residues. V was cut by 3 bases and J by 5 bases, with 13 bases left in between. Germline-derived CDR1 and CDR2 are DFQATT and SNEGSKA (reference sequence). The CDR3 DNA reads as TGCAGTGCTAGCTGGACAGCTTCTACCGGGGAGCTGTTTTTT. Protein sequence: CSASWTASTGELFF.

The chain employs TRBV10-1 and TRBJ2-5; D ambiguous. Germline CDR1 reads WNHNN; CDR2 reads SYGVQD (reference sequence). Trimming removed 3 bases at V and 7 bases at J, with 12 bases between. This CDR3 comprises 13 residues. Here the CDR3 reads CASSDRLMATQYF. CDR3 coding DNA: TGCGCCAGCAGTGATCGCCTCATGGCGACCCAGTACTTC.

The chain links TRBV6-2 or TRBV6-3 to TRBJ1-6; 11 bases match TRBD1. Germline assignment: CDR1 MNHEY and CDR2 SVGEGT. This CDR3 has 16 residues. V lost 5 bases to trimming and J lost 6 bases; unmatched junction nucleotides: 6. CDR3 DNA: TGTGCCAGCAGTGACTTCGGACAGGGGGCTAATTCACCCCTCCACTTT. It specifies CASSDFGQGANSPLHF.

The chain is built from TRBV27 and TRBJ2-1; the D gene is possibly TRBD1 (6 bases). V gave up 5 bases and J gave up 8 bases, with 22 bases separating them. Germline CDR1 MNHEY, CDR2 SMNVEV (reference sequence). The CDR3 runs 16 residues. The CDR3 sequence: CASSPPQGYLGDEQFF. CDR3 nucleotides: TGTGCCAGCAGTCCCCCACAGGGTTACCTCGGGGATGAGCAGTTCTTC.

This clonotype was seen once. The chain has TRBV20-1 and TRBJ1-5; D is uncertain. From germline, CDR1 is DFQATT and CDR2 SNEGSKA (reference sequence). V gave up 1 base and J gave up 5 bases, with 9 bases separating them. This CDR3 comprises 13 residues. The DNA for the CDR3 is TGCAGTGCTAGAGGGAGTGGCGATCAGCCCCAGCATTTT. Its protein is CSARGSGDQPQHF.

The chain is built from TRBV29-1 and TRBJ2-2; 8 bases match TRBD1. Germline V CDR1 and CDR2: SQVTM, ANQGSEA. The CDR3 is 14 residues long. Trimming removed 4 bases from V and 3 bases from J; junction bases left unmatched: 4. CDR3 DNA sequence: TGCAGCGTTGCCGACAGGGGTTACACCGGGGAGCTGTTTTTT. Translated: CSVADRGYTGELFF.

This clonotype appeared a few times. The chain couples TRBV29-1 to TRBJ2-2; the D is unclear. The CDR3 contains 14 residues. Germline V CDR1 and CDR2: SQVTM, ANQGSEA. Trimming left V 4 bases short and J 1 base short, with 10 bases between. The CDR3 is CSVAFPRNTGELFF. The CDR3 DNA reads as TGCAGCGTTGCCTTCCCACGGAACACCGGGGAGCTGTTTTTT.

The chain uses TRBV4-1 and TRBJ1-5; 9 nucleotides agree with TRBD1. The germline CDR1 and CDR2 sequences are MGHRA and YSYEKL. This CDR3 comprises 17 residues. V shed 0 bases and J 7 bases; nucleotides not matched to a gene: 10. CDR3 sequence: CASSQDAGTGNPQPQHF. DNA of the CDR3: TGCGCCAGCAGCCAAGATGCGGGGACAGGGAATCCGCAGCCCCAGCATTTT.

The chain employs TRBV7-9 and TRBJ1-4; 9 bases map to TRBD1. Looked up from germline, CDR1 is SEHNR and CDR2 is FQNEAQ (reference sequence). CDR3 size: 15 residues. With 5 bases clipped from V and 9 bases from J, the junction kept 10 bases outside the gene matches. The CDR3 DNA reads as TGTGCCAGCAGCCCCACGACAGGGGGGGGAAAAAAACTGTTTTTT. Translation: CASSPTTGGGKKLFF.

The chain recombines TRBV6-2 or TRBV6-3 with TRBJ2-5; unclear D gene. The germline V and J ends were trimmed by 7 bases and 5 bases, with 20 bases remaining between them. The CDR3 totals 15 residues. Germline CDR1 MNHEY, CDR2 SVGEGT. The CDR3 region has the DNA TGTGCCAGCACCCAACTACTACCTCAAAGGGAGACCCAGTACTTC. Its translation: CASTQLLPQRETQYF.

This rearrangement joins TRBV5-1 to TRBJ2-1, with 8 bases that match TRBD1. Germline CDR1 reads SGHRS; CDR2 reads YFSETQ. CDR3 size: 18 residues. With 0 bases clipped from V and 0 bases from J, the junction kept 8 bases outside the gene matches. The CDR3 sequence: CASSLGLRDRGSYNEQFF. The CDR3 DNA reads TGCGCCAGCAGCTTGGGACTTCGAGACAGGGGCTCCTACAATGAGCAGTTCTTC.

This clonotype appeared a single time. The chain employs TRBV5-6 and TRBJ2-1, with D possibly TRBD1 on 7 matching bases. This CDR3 is built from 15 residues. The V gene's germline CDR1 is SGHDT and CDR2 YYEEEE. V lost 4 bases and J lost 9, with 20 bases in between. CDR3 residues: CASSAGQTPLSEQFF. The CDR3 DNA reads as TGTGCCAGCAGCGCGGGACAGACCCCGTTGAGTGAGCAGTTCTTC.

This clonotype was observed a few times. This chain links TRBV4-3 with TRBJ1-2; D gene ambiguous. The CDR3 extends over 15 amino acids. Germline CDR1 LGHNA, CDR2 YSLEER. Trimming left V 2 bases short and J 2 bases short, with 12 bases between. The CDR3 sequence is CASSQYLTENYGYTF. CDR3 bases: TGCGCCAGCAGCCAATACCTGACCGAGAACTATGGCTACACCTTC.

The chain has TRBV6-5 and TRBJ2-5; D gene unclear. Germline V gene data show CDR1 as MNHEY and CDR2 as SVGAGI. The CDR3 contains 12 residues. V dropped 5 bases and J dropped 5 bases, with 9 bases sitting between them. The CDR3 coding sequence is TGTGCCAGCAGTCCGCCCTGGGAGACCCAGTACTTC. It encodes CASSPPWETQYF.

This clonotype showed up just once. The chain joins TRBV4-1 to TRBJ2-7, with unresolved D. Germline V gene data show CDR1 as MGHRA and CDR2 as YSYEKL. Trimming pared 2 bases from V and 0 bases from J, leaving 11 bases between. The CDR3 extends over 15 amino acids. As DNA, the CDR3 is TGCGCCAGCAGCCAAACGCCAGCCCCCTCCTACGAGCAGTACTTC. This encodes CASSQTPAPSYEQYF.

The V gene is TRBV14, the J gene TRBJ2-7; possible D gene TRBD2, 5 bases. The CDR3 is 13 amino acids. Trimming removed 3 bases at V and 6 bases at J, with 12 bases between. In germline, CDR1 is SGHDN, CDR2 FVKESK. CDR3 coding DNA: TGTGCCAGCAGCCACACGAGAGGGATCGAGCAGTACTTC. It encodes CASSHTRGIEQYF.

A remark on this clonotype: Compared with germline, one end of the junction differs, possibly owing to a read error. J is TRBJ2-3 and V is TRBV10-3, with 9 bases identical to TRBD2. The CDR3 spans 16 residues. CDR1 and CDR2 (germline): ENHRY, SYGVKD. CDR3 in amino acids: CAIGLAGRDGTDTQYF. The DNA of the CDR3 is TGCGCCATCGGCCTAGCGGGGCGCGATGGCACAGATACGCAGTATTTT.

V gene TRBV2 combines with J gene TRBJ2-5; D may be TRBD1 (6 bases). The V gene lost 7 bases and the J gene lost 5 bases, with 17 bases spanning the gap. The CDR3 is 14 residues long. CDR1 is SNHLY and CDR2 is FYNNEI in the germline V gene. CDR3 sequence (DNA): TGTGCCAGCAATGCCAGGGGTGGGGATGAGACCCAGTACTTC. As protein: CASNARGGDETQYF.

The rearrangement uses TRBV4-1 and TRBJ1-2; D remains unclear. Germline V gene sequence: CDR1 MGHRA, CDR2 YSYEKL. This CDR3 has 12 amino acids. V shed 0 bases and J shed 4 bases, with 3 bases lying between them. The CDR3 sequence: CASSQDAYGYTF. Here the CDR3 DNA reads TGCGCCAGCAGCCAAGATGCCTATGGCTACACCTTC.

Only one count was recorded for this clonotype. The chain is built from TRBV25-1 and TRBJ2-7, with 8 bases aligning to TRBD1. This CDR3 is 15 amino acids long. V gave up 3 bases and J gave up 3 bases; unmatched junction bases: 7. Germline CDR1 MGHDK, CDR2 SYGVNS. The CDR3 sequence: CASSELGQGCYEQYF. The CDR3, as DNA: TGTGCCAGCAGTGAGCTTGGACAGGGTTGCTACGAGCAGTACTTC.

The chain carries TRBV29-1 and TRBJ2-1; 7 nucleotides match TRBD2. J was trimmed by 7 bases and V by 6 bases; bases with no gene match: 6. Germline V gene lookup returns CDR1 SQVTM and CDR2 ANQGSEA. The CDR3 length is 12 residues. CDR3 nucleotides: TGCAGCGTCTCCAGGCGGGGGAATGAGCAGTTCTTC. It yields the protein CSVSRRGNEQFF.

This chain connects TRBV7-9 to TRBJ1-3, with unresolved D. Trimming removed 3 bases at V and 0 bases at J, with 9 bases between. This CDR3 region has 15 residues. Per germline, CDR1 SEHNR and CDR2 FQNEAQ (reference sequence). CDR3 amino acids: CASSFQQNSGNTIYF. CDR3 bases: TGTGCCAGCAGCTTCCAGCAGAACTCTGGAAACACCATATATTTT.

J is TRBJ1-5 and V is TRBV6-8; 7 bases align to TRBD1. Germline-derived CDR1 and CDR2 are MNHGY and SAAAGT. This CDR3 has 17 amino acids. J lost 1 base, V lost 6 bases, and 12 bases had no gene match. CDR3 region: CASSTGVQRRSNQPQHF. In nucleotides, the CDR3 is TGTGCCAGCAGCACAGGGGTGCAAAGAAGAAGCAATCAGCCCCAGCATTTT.

This clonotype was seen just once. V gene TRBV11-2 combines with J gene TRBJ1-2; 12 bases fit TRBD1. Germline lookup yields CDR1 SGHAT and CDR2 FQNNGV. There are 17 residues in the CDR3. V lost 6 bases to trimming and J lost 4 bases; unmatched junction nucleotides: 12. The CDR3 is CASRQPGQGAAGYGYTF. Written as DNA, the CDR3 is TGTGCCAGCAGACAACCGGGACAGGGGGCGGCGGGCTATGGCTACACCTTC. Filled out from reference TRBV11-2 and TRBJ1-2, the complete variable domain reads EAGVAQSPRYKIIEKRQSVAFWCNPISGHATLYWYQQILGQGPKLLIQFQNNGVVDDSQLPKDRFSAERLKGVDSTLKIQPAKLEDSAVYLCASRQPGQGAAGYGYTFGSGTRLTVV.

The V call is TRBV21-1, the J call TRBJ1-1. TRBV21-1 is a pseudogene segment. The CDR3 extends over 13 amino acids. The CDR3 region is CASSKARRTEAFF. CDR3 nucleotides: TGTGCCAGCAGCAAAGCGCGCCGAACTGAAGCTTTCTTT.

The chain recombines TRBV29-1 with TRBJ1-2; 8 nucleotides line up with TRBD1. V lost 4 bases, J lost 1 base, and 5 bases stayed unmatched. The CDR3 length is 14 residues. CDR1 and CDR2 from the germline V gene are SQVTM and ANQGSEA. CDR3 nucleotides: TGCAGCGTTGGGAGGGACAGGATTAACTATGGCTACACCTTC. Translation gives CSVGRDRINYGYTF.

This clonotype was detected a few times. The chain has TRBV4-2 and TRBJ2-7, with no clear D. The V and J ends lost 4 bases and 0 bases respectively, with 13 bases between them. CDR1 and CDR2 (germline): LGHNA, YNFKEQ. The CDR3 is 15 residues long. This CDR3 is CASSPPEGVSYEQYF. CDR3 nucleotide sequence: TGTGCCAGCAGCCCGCCGGAAGGTGTCTCCTACGAGCAGTACTTC.

This clonotype was recorded a few times. This chain's CDR3 is CASSTSDEQFF. The CDR3 nucleotides read TGTGCCAGCAGCACTAGCGATGAGCAGTTCTTC. V and J are TRBV27 and TRBJ2-1; TRBD2 agrees at 7 bases. The CDR3 sequence is 11 residues long. The germline gives CDR1 MNHEY, CDR2 SMNVEV (reference sequence). With V trimmed by 6 bases and J by 8 bases, 1 base remained unmatched.

The V call is TRBV4-1, the J call TRBJ2-1; 8 bases are a match to TRBD2. The CDR3 has 16 amino acids. CDR1 MGHRA and CDR2 YSYEKL come from the germline V gene. Trimming cost V 3 bases and J 3 bases; bases outside gene matches: 7. The CDR3 coding sequence is TGCGCCAGCAGCCACCTAGCGGGTTCCCTCTACAATGAGCAGTTCTTC. It yields the protein CASSHLAGSLYNEQFF.